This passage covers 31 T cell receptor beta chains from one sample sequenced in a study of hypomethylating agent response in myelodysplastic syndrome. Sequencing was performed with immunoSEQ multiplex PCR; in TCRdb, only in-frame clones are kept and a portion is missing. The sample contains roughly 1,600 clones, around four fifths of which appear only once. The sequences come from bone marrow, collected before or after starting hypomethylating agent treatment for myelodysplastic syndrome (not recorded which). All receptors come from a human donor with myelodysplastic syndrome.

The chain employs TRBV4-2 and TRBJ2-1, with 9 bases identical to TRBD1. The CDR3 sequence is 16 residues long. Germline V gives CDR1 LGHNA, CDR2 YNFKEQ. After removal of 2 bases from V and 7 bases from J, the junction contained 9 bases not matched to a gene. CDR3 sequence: CASSQMGQGLRNEQFF. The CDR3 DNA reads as TGTGCCAGCAGCCAAATGGGACAGGGCTTGCGGAATGAGCAGTTCTTC.

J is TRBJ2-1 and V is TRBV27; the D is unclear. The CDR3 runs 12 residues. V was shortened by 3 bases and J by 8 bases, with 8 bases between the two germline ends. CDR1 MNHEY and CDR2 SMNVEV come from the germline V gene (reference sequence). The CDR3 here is CASSFTEDEQFF. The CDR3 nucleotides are TGTGCCAGCAGTTTCACAGAGGATGAGCAGTTCTTC.

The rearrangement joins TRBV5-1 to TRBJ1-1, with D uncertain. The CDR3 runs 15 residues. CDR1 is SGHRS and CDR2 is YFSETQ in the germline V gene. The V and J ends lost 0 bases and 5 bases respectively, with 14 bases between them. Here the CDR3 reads CASSLEGAGGTEAFF. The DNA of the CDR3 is TGCGCCAGCAGCTTGGAAGGTGCGGGCGGGACTGAAGCTTTCTTT.

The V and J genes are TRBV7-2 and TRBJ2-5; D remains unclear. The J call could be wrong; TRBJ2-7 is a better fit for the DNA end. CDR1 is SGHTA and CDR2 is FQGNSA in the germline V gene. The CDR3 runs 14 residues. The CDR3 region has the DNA TGTGCCAGCAGCTTAGTGGGCAGTCACAACGAGCAGTACTTC. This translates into CASSLVGSHNEQYF.

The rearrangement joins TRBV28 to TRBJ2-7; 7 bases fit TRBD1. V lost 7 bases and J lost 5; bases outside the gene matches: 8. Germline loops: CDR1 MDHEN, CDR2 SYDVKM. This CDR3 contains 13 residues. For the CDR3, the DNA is TGTGCCAGCATCGACAGGGCCCCTCACGAGCAGTACTTC. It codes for CASIDRAPHEQYF. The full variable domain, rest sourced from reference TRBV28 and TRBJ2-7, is DVKVTQSSRYLVKRTGEKVFLECVQDMDHENMFWYRQDPGLGLRLIYFSYDVKMKEKGDIPEGYSVSREKKERFSLILESASTNQTSMYLCASIDRAPHEQYFGPGTRLTVT.

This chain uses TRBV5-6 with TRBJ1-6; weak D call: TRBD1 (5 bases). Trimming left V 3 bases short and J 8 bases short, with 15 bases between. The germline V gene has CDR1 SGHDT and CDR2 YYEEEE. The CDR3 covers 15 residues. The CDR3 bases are TGTGCCAGCAGCTCCCTTGGGGCAGATTATTCACCCCTCCACTTT. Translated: CASSSLGADYSPLHF.

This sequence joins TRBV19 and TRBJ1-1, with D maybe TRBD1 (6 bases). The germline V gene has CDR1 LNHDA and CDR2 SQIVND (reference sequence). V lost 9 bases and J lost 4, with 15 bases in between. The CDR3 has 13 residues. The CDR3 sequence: CASTGRGGTEAFF. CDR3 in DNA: TGTGCCAGCACAGGGCGTGGAGGCACTGAAGCTTTCTTT.

Here the CDR3 reads CASSRTGSTDTQYF. For the CDR3, the DNA is TGTGCCAGCAGTCGGACAGGGAGCACAGATACGCAGTATTTT. This sequence joins TRBV2 and TRBJ2-3; the match to TRBD1 covers 8 bases. Trimming removed 5 bases from V and 0 bases from J; junction bases left unmatched: 1. The CDR3 consists of 14 residues. Per germline, CDR1 SNHLY and CDR2 FYNNEI.

This chain's CDR3 is CASSRDRVPYGYTF. The CDR3 DNA sequence: TGTGCCAGCAGCCGTGACAGGGTCCCCTATGGCTACACCTTC. The V and J genes are TRBV14 and TRBJ1-2, with 7 bases identical to TRBD1. J lost 4 bases, V lost 4 bases, and 6 bases had no gene match. Germline-derived CDR1 and CDR2 are SGHDN and FVKESK. The CDR3 has 14 amino acids.

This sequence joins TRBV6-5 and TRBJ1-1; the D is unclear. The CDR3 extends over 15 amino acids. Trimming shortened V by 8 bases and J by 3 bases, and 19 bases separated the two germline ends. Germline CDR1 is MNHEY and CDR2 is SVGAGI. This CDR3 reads CASFNLVALDTEAFF. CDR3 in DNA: TGTGCCAGCTTTAATCTTGTGGCCTTGGACACTGAAGCTTTCTTT.

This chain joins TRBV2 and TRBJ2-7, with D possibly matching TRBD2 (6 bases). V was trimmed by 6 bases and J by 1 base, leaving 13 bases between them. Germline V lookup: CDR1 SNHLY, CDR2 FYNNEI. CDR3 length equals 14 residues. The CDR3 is CASRFPGESYEQYF. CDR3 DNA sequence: TGTGCCAGCAGGTTTCCGGGGGAATCCTACGAGCAGTACTTC.

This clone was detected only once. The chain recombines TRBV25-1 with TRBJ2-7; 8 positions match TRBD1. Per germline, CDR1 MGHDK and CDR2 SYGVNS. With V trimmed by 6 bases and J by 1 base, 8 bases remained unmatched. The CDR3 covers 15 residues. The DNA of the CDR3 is TGTGCCAGCAGCCCTTCGAACAGGGGGTCCTACGAGCAGTACTTC. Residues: CASSPSNRGSYEQYF.

CDR3 DNA sequence: TGTGCCAGCAGCCGGGACGGCCCAATGGAGACCCAGTACTTC. This gives the protein CASSRDGPMETQYF. The chain couples TRBV2 to TRBJ2-5; perhaps D is TRBD1 or TRBD2 (5 bases each). The germline V gene encodes CDR1 SNHLY and CDR2 FYNNEI. The germline V and J ends were trimmed by 6 bases and 5 bases, with 16 bases remaining between them. The length of the CDR3 is 14 residues.

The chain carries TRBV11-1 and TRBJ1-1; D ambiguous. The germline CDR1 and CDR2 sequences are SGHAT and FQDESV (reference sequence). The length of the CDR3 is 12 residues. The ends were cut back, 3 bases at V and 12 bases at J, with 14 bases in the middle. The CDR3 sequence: CASSLYDTGTFF. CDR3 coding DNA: TGTGCCAGCAGCTTGTATGACACGGGTACTTTCTTT.

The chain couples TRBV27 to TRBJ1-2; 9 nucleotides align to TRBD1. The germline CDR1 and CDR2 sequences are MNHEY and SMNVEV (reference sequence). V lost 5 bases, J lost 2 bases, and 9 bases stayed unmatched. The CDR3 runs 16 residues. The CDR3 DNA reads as TGTGCCAGCAGTCTACAAACCGGGACAGGGAACTATGGCTACACCTTC. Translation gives CASSLQTGTGNYGYTF.

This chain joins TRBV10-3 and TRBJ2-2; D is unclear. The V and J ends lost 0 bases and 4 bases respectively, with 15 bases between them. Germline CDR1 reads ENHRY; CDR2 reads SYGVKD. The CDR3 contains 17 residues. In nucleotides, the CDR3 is TGTGCCATCAGTGAGTCTCTTGGTCACTTGGGCACCGGGGAGCTGTTTTTT. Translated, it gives CAISESLGHLGTGELFF.

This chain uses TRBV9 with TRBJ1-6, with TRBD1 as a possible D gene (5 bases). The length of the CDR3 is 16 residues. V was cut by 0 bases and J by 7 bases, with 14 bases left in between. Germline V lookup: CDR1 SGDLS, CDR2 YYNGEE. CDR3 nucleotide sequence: TGTGCCAGCAGCGTAGGGGTCGGGGGAGGGAATTCACCCCTCCACTTT. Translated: CASSVGVGGGNSPLHF.

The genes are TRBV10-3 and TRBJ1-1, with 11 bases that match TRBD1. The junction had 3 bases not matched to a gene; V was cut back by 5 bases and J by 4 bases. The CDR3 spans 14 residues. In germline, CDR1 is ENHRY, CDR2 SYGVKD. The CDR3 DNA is TGTGCCATCAGTCGTGGGACAGGGGGCACTGAAGCTTTCTTT. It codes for CAISRGTGGTEAFF.

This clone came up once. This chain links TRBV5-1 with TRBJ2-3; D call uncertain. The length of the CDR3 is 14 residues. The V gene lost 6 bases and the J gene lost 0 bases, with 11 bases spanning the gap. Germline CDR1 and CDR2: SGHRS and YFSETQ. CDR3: CASTNNSSTDTQYF. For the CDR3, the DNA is TGCGCCAGCACCAACAACTCAAGCACAGATACGCAGTATTTT. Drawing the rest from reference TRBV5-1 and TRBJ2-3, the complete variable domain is KAGVTQTPRYLIKTRGQQVTLSCSPISGHRSVSWYQQTPGQGLQFLFEYFSETQRNKGNFPGRFSGRQFSNSRSEMNVSTLELGDSALYLCASTNNSSTDTQYFGPGTRLTVL.

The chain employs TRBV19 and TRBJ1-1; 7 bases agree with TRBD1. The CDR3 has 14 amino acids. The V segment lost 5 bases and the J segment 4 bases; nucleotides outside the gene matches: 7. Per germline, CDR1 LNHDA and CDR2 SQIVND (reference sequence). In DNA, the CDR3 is TGTGCCAGTAGTTTACAGGGGACGGGCACTGAAGCTTTCTTT. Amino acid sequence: CASSLQGTGTEAFF.

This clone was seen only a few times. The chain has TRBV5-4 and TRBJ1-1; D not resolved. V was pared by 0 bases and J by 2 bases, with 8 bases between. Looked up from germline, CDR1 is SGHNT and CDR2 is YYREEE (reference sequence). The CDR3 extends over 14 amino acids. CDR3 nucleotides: TGTGCCAGCAGCTTGGGTCAGGATAACACTGAAGCTTTCTTT. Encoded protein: CASSLGQDNTEAFF.

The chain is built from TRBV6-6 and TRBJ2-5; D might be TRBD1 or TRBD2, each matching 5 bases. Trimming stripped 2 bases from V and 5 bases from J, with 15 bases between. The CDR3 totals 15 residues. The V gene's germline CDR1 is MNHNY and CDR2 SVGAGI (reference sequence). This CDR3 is CASSYDPGTEETQYF. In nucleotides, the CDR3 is TGTGCCAGCAGTTACGACCCAGGGACGGAGGAGACCCAGTACTTC.

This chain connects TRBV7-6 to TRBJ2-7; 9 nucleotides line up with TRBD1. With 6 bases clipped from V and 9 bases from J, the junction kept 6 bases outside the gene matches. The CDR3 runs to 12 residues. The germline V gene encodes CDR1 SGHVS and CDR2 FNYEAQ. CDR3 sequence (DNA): TGTGCCAGCAGAGAGGGACAGGGACGGCAGTACTTC. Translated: CASREGQGRQYF.

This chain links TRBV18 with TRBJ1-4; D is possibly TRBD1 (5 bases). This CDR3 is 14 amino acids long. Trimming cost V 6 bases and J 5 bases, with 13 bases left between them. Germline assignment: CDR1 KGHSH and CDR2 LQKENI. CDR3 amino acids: CASSDRDGNEKLFF. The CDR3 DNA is TGTGCCAGCTCTGACCGGGACGGGAATGAAAAACTGTTTTTT.

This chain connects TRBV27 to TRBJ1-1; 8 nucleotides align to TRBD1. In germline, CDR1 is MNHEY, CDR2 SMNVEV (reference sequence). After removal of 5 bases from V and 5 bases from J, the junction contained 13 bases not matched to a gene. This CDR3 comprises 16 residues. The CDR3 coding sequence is TGTGCCAGCAGTCCATTATTCGGACAGGGTGGTACTGAAGCTTTCTTT. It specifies CASSPLFGQGGTEAFF.

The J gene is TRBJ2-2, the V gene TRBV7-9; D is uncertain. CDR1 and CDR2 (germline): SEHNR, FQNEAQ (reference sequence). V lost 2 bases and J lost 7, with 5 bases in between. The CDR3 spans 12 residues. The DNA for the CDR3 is TGTGCCAGCAGCTTATGGAGCGGGGAGCTGTTTTTT. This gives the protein CASSLWSGELFF.

The CDR3, as DNA: TGTGCCAGCAGCTCCGGGATCGGCAATGAGCAGTTCTTC. The encoded protein is CASSSGIGNEQFF. The chain is built from TRBV5-8 and TRBJ2-1, with D possibly matching TRBD2 (5 bases). Germline V gives CDR1 SGHTS, CDR2 YDEGEE. Trimming removed 3 bases at V and 6 bases at J, with 10 bases between. This CDR3 spans 13 amino acids.

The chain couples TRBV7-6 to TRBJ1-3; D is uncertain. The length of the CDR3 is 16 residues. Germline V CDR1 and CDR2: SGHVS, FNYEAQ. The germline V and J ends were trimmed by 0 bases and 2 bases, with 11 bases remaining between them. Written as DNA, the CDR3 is TGTGCCAGCAGCTTAGCGCAGGCAGGCACTGGAAACACCATATATTTT. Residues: CASSLAQAGTGNTIYF.

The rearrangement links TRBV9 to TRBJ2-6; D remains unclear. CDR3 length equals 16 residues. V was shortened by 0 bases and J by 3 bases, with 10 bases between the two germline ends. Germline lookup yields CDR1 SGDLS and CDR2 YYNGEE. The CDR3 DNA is TGTGCCAGCAGCGTAGACGACACCAGTGGGGCCAACGTCCTGACTTTC. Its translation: CASSVDDTSGANVLTF.

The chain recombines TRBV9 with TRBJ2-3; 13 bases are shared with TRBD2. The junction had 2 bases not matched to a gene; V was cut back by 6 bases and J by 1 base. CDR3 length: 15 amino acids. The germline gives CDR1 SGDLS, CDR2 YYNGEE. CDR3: CASTGLAGGTDTQYF. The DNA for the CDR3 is TGTGCCAGCACCGGACTAGCGGGGGGCACAGATACGCAGTATTTT.

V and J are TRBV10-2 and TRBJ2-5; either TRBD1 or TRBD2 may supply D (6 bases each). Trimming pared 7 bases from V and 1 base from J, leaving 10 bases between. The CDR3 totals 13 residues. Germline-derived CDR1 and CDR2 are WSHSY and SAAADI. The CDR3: CASTRGLQETQYF. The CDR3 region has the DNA TGCGCCAGCACCAGGGGACTCCAAGAGACCCAGTACTTC.